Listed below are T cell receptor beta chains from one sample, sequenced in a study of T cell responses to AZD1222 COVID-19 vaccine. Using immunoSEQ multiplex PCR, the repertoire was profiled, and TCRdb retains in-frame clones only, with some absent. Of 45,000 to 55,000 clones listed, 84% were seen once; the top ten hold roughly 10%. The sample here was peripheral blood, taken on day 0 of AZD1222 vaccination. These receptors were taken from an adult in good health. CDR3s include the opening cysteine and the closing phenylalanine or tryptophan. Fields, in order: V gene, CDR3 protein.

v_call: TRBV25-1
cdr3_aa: CASSEYTRSSGNTIYF

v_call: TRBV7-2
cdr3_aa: CASSLDGQVITEAFF

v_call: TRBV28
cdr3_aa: CASRPIRTAGVSRAQYF

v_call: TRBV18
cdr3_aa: CASSPPRSVGGNQPQHF

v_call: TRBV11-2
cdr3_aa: CASSLGLRGRAGNTIYF

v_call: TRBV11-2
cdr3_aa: CASSLGQLNQPQHF

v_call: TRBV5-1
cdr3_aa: CASSLIGGRTSGYEQYF

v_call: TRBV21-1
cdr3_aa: CASSDGGPFTDTQYF

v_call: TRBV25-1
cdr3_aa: CASSEGGARGYGYTF

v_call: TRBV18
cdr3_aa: CASSPRTGAYNEQFF

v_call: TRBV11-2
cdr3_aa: CASSSRLAGYNEQFF

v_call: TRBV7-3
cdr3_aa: CASSFGGTLNTEAFF

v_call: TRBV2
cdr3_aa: CASRHRGLENTEAFF

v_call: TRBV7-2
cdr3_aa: CASSFYGDREDGYTF

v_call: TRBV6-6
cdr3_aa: CATHPRGNNQPQHF

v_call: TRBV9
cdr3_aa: CASSAERGSYNEQFF

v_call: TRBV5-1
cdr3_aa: CASSLGAADPRELFF

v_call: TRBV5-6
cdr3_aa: CASSPGTSRSSEQYF

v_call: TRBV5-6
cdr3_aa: CASSPEGHSGANVLTF

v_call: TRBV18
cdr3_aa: CASSPQGLPMNTEAFF

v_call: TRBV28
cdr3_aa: CASSPPRLYNEQFF

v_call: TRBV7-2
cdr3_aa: CASSRGQNYEQYF

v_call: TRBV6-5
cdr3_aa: CASSLGRGLEQYF